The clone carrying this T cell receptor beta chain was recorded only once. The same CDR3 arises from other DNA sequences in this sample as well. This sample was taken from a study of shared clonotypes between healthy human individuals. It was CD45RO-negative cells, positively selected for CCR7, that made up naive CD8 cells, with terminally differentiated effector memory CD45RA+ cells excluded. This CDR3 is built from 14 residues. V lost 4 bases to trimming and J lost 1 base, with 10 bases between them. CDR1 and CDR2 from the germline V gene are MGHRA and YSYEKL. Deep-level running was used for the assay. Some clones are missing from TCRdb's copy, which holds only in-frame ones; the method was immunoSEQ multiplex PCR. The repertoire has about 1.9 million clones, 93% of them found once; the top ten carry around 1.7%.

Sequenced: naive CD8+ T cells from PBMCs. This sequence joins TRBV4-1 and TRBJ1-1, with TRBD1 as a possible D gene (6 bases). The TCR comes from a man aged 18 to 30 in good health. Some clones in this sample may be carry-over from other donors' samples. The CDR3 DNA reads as TGCGCCAGCAGCCCAAGAGGGGGGAACACTGAAGCTTTCTTT. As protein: CASSPRGGNTEAFF.